These 31 T cell receptor beta chains were sequenced from one sample in a study of cytotoxic CD8 clonotypes in ibrutinib-treated CLL. Here immunoSEQ multiplex PCR was the method, and the copy in TCRdb shows in-frame clones only, minus some. The table shows about 72,000 clones, with around two thirds occurring only once. Sequenced here: PBMCs, sampled after 12 months of ibrutinib treatment. All receptors derive from a human donor with chronic lymphocytic leukemia.

The J gene is TRBJ1-3, the V gene TRBV27; D perhaps matches TRBD1 (6 bases). V was cut by 8 bases and J by 8 bases, with 16 bases left in between. The CDR3 length is 13 residues. CDR1 and CDR2 from the germline V gene are MNHEY and SMNVEV (reference sequence). The CDR3 sequence is CASRSGGMDTIYF. For the CDR3, the DNA is TGTGCCAGCCGGAGCGGGGGCATGGACACCATATATTTT.

The chain joins TRBV5-6 to TRBJ1-4; D is undetermined. Germline V lookup: CDR1 SGHDT, CDR2 YYEEEE. The CDR3 length is 16 residues. With 0 bases removed from V and 4 bases from J, the gap between germline ends came to 13 bases. CDR3 nucleotides: TGTGCCAGCAGCTTGGGGTTCGGGTGGCGTAATGAAAAACTGTTTTTT. Amino acids: CASSLGFGWRNEKLFF.

This clone was recorded only once. The chain couples TRBV2 to TRBJ2-5, with no clear D. V shed 0 bases and J shed 3 bases, with 8 bases lying between them. There are 14 residues in the CDR3. Looked up from germline, CDR1 is SNHLY and CDR2 is FYNNEI. The CDR3 is CASSEALGKETQYF. In DNA, the CDR3 is TGTGCCAGCAGTGAAGCGTTGGGGAAAGAGACCCAGTACTTC.

DNA for the CDR3: TGTGCCAGCAGTGAGCCTGTACGTGGCTACACCTTC. Translated: CASSEPVRGYTF. This sequence joins TRBV25-1 and TRBJ1-2; D remains unclear. Germline V CDR1 and CDR2: MGHDK, SYGVNS. V lost 3 bases to trimming and J lost 7 bases, with 9 bases between them. The CDR3 is 12 amino acids.

The V call is TRBV13, the J call TRBJ1-3; no firm D call. The V end lost 1 base, the J end lost 1 base, and 8 bases lay between the germline ends. Germline lookup yields CDR1 PRHDT and CDR2 FYEKMQ (reference sequence). The CDR3 extends over 15 amino acids. The CDR3 DNA reads TGTGCCAGCAGCTTAGCAGGACTTTCTGGAAACACCATATATTTT. This gives the protein CASSLAGLSGNTIYF.

The rearrangement links TRBV10-3 to TRBJ1-5; 7 nucleotides align to TRBD1. J was trimmed by 0 bases and V by 10 bases; bases with no gene match: 9. This CDR3 comprises 15 residues. Germline V CDR1 and CDR2: ENHRY, SYGVKD. CDR3 sequence reads: CATEEGQSSNQPQHF. CDR3 DNA: TGTGCCACCGAGGAGGGACAGTCTAGCAATCAGCCCCAGCATTTT.

The chain has TRBV4-3 and TRBJ2-1; D assignment may be TRBD1 or TRBD2 (6 bases each). The germline V gene encodes CDR1 LGHNA and CDR2 YSLEER. The CDR3 loop spans 15 amino acids. Trimming removed 1 base from V and 5 bases from J, with 12 bases in between. CDR3: CASSQVGGRDNEQFF. The CDR3 bases are TGCGCCAGCAGCCAAGTGGGGGGCAGGGACAATGAGCAGTTCTTC.

There are a few counts of this clone. The chain links TRBV30 to TRBJ1-1; no clear D. Looked up from germline, CDR1 is GTSNPN and CDR2 is SVGIG (reference sequence). CDR3 length: 12 residues. V was pared by 4 bases and J by 7 bases, with 13 bases between. CDR3 region: CAWTLLSVEAFF. CDR3 in DNA: TGTGCCTGGACACTCCTCAGCGTTGAAGCTTTCTTT.

J is TRBJ2-3 and V is TRBV19, with 8 bases matching TRBD2. The J segment lost 8 bases and the V segment lost 8 bases, leaving 18 bases of the junction unmatched. This CDR3 has 16 amino acids. Germline V gene lookup returns CDR1 LNHDA and CDR2 SQIVND (reference sequence). CDR3 coding DNA: TGTGCCAGTGGAATTGGTGGAGCGGGGGTCGGGGGTACGCAGTATTTT. It translates to CASGIGGAGVGGTQYF.

The chain couples TRBV6-5 to TRBJ1-1; TRBD1 matches 7 bases. Germline V lookup: CDR1 MNHEY, CDR2 SVGAGI. The CDR3 contains 14 residues. With V trimmed by 6 bases and J by 3 bases, 7 bases remained unmatched. Written as DNA, the CDR3 is TGTGCCAGCAGCCTCCTCGACAGGGACACTGAAGCTTTCTTT. This gives the protein CASSLLDRDTEAFF.

This chain uses TRBV10-3 with TRBJ2-5; 9 positions match TRBD2. The germline CDR1 and CDR2 sequences are ENHRY and SYGVKD. This CDR3 is built from 14 residues. J lost 1 base, V lost 8 bases, and 5 bases had no gene match. The DNA for the CDR3 is TGTGCCATCCGCCAGACTAGCGGCCAAGAGACCCAGTACTTC. This encodes CAIRQTSGQETQYF.

The genes are TRBV18 and TRBJ2-1; TRBD2 matches at 7 bases. CDR3 length: 14 residues. The V and J ends lost 4 bases and 5 bases, in that order; junction bases with no gene match: 5. Germline V gene data show CDR1 as KGHSH and CDR2 as LQKENI. CDR3 in amino acids: CASSRGGANNEQFF. CDR3 DNA: TGTGCCAGCTCACGGGGAGGGGCGAACAATGAGCAGTTCTTC.

This clone was observed a single time. This chain uses TRBV19 with TRBJ1-2, with D perhaps matching TRBD1 (6 bases). Germline CDR1 LNHDA, CDR2 SQIVND (reference sequence). Trimming pared 5 bases from V and 7 bases from J, leaving 17 bases between. CDR3 size: 14 residues. In nucleotides, the CDR3 is TGTGCCAGTAGTCCCACGGGGGGCGTGGGTGGCTACACCTTC. The encoded protein is CASSPTGGVGGYTF.

This chain connects TRBV6-6 to TRBJ1-1, with a weak D call TRBD1 (6 bases). Trimming stripped 6 bases from V and 1 base from J, with 12 bases between. Germline V CDR1 and CDR2: MNHNY, SVGAGI (reference sequence). The CDR3 runs to 14 residues. CDR3 sequence reads: CASRETGWNTEAFF. As DNA, the CDR3 is TGTGCCAGCAGAGAGACAGGTTGGAACACTGAAGCTTTCTTT.

The sample holds a few counts of this clone. The chain links TRBV11-2 to TRBJ2-2; TRBD2 matches 13 bases. Looked up from germline, CDR1 is SGHAT and CDR2 is FQNNGV. V dropped 4 bases and J dropped 4; count of bases not matched to a gene: 6. The length of the CDR3 is 17 residues. CDR3 sequence: CASSSRTSGGPTGELFF. CDR3 sequence (DNA): TGTGCCAGCAGCTCCAGGACTAGCGGGGGCCCCACCGGGGAGCTGTTTTTT. Supplemented by reference TRBV11-2 and TRBJ2-2, the full variable domain reads EAGVAQSPRYKIIEKRQSVAFWCNPISGHATLYWYQQILGQGPKLLIQFQNNGVVDDSQLPKDRFSAERLKGVDSTLKIQPAKLEDSAVYLCASSSRTSGGPTGELFFGEGSRLTVL.

This chain joins TRBV10-3 and TRBJ2-1, with 11 bases that match TRBD2. The V gene end was trimmed by 4 bases and the J gene end by 6 bases; junction bases not matched to a gene: 8. Germline V gene sequence: CDR1 ENHRY, CDR2 SYGVKD. The CDR3 runs 16 residues. Here the CDR3 reads CAISGTNSGGVNEQFF. CDR3 DNA: TGTGCCATCAGTGGAACGAATAGCGGGGGGGTCAATGAGCAGTTCTTC.

The chain employs TRBV6-5 and TRBJ1-2; 10 nucleotides align to TRBD1. CDR1 is MNHEY, CDR2 SVGAGI, per germline. This CDR3 spans 14 amino acids. Trimming at V came to 2 bases and at J to 7 bases, leaving 4 bases not matched to a gene. The CDR3 loop is CASSYTGTGVGYTF. The DNA for the CDR3 is TGTGCCAGCAGTTACACAGGGACAGGGGTTGGCTACACCTTC.

This clone came up once. This chain links TRBV10-3 with TRBJ1-2; TRBD1 matches at 11 bases. Per germline, CDR1 ENHRY and CDR2 SYGVKD. V lost 8 bases to trimming and J lost 2 bases; unmatched junction nucleotides: 4. The CDR3 has 14 amino acids. The CDR3, as DNA: TGTGCCATCGGGGGGGACAGGGGGAACTATGGCTACACCTTC. Its protein is CAIGGDRGNYGYTF.

This chain links TRBV5-1 with TRBJ1-1, with D unclear. The CDR3 has 14 residues. V was trimmed by 5 bases and J by 0 bases, leaving 11 bases between them. From germline, CDR1 is SGHRS and CDR2 YFSETQ. CDR3 in DNA: TGCGCCAGCAGAGCAGAACTTATGAACACTGAAGCTTTCTTT. This gives the protein CASRAELMNTEAFF. Drawing the rest from reference TRBV5-1 and TRBJ1-1, the complete variable domain is KAGVTQTPRYLIKTRGQQVTLSCSPISGHRSVSWYQQTPGQGLQFLFEYFSETQRNKGNFPGRFSGRQFSNSRSEMNVSTLELGDSALYLCASRAELMNTEAFFGQGTRLTVV.

This sequence joins TRBV9 and TRBJ2-3; D unclear. Trimming stripped 0 bases from V and 2 bases from J, with 7 bases between. CDR1 SGDLS and CDR2 YYNGEE come from the germline V gene. This CDR3 spans 14 amino acids. CDR3 sequence reads: CASSVAINTDTQYF. DNA of the CDR3: TGTGCCAGCAGCGTAGCAATTAACACAGATACGCAGTATTTT.

This clone is a singleton in its sample. The V call is TRBV5-4, the J call TRBJ1-1, with D unclear. Between the trimmed V and J ends, which lost 6 bases and 5 bases, there was a span of 17 bases. Germline CDR1 reads SGHNT; CDR2 reads YYREEE (reference sequence). CDR3 length: 14 residues. CDR3 in amino acids: CASTPPRGGTEAFF. CDR3 sequence (DNA): TGTGCCAGCACCCCTCCCAGAGGTGGGACTGAAGCTTTCTTT.

The sample holds a few counts of this clone. The V gene is TRBV9, the J gene TRBJ1-3, with D unresolved. Germline-derived CDR1 and CDR2 are SGDLS and YYNGEE. This CDR3 comprises 12 residues. Trimming took off 5 bases at V and 5 bases at J, with 8 bases between the two ends. CDR3 coding DNA: TGTGCCAGCAGTGGCCTGCGAAACACCATATATTTT. Encoded protein: CASSGLRNTIYF.

This chain joins TRBV7-6 and TRBJ1-2; tentatively, D is TRBD1 (5 bases). This CDR3 is built from 17 residues. The ends were cut back, 2 bases at V and 1 base at J, with 17 bases in the middle. CDR1 is SGHVS and CDR2 is FNYEAQ in the germline V gene. The CDR3 nucleotides read TGTGCCAGCAGCTTATACTCCCAGGGCTGGCTTAACTATGGCTACACCTTC. Protein sequence: CASSLYSQGWLNYGYTF. The full variable domain, its missing parts supplied by reference TRBV7-6 and TRBJ1-2, is GAGVSQSPRYKVTKRGQDVALRCDPISGHVSLYWYRQALGQGPEFLTYFNYEAQQDKSGLPNDRFSAERPEGSISTLTIQRTEQRDSAMYRCASSLYSQGWLNYGYTFGSGTRLTVV.

J is TRBJ2-7 and V is TRBV7-8; D gene uncertain. Deletions cut 4 bases from V and 0 bases from J, with 13 bases between. Germline assignment: CDR1 SGHVS and CDR2 FQNEAQ. There are 15 residues in the CDR3. The CDR3 sequence: CASSSTRPDSYEQYF. The CDR3 nucleotides are TGTGCCAGCAGCTCCACCCGACCGGACTCCTACGAGCAGTACTTC.

This clone was found a few times. V and J are TRBV6-1 and TRBJ2-7; 8 bases line up with TRBD1. Germline V CDR1 and CDR2: MNHNS, SASEGT. The junction had 15 bases not matched to a gene; V was cut back by 2 bases and J by 3 bases. The CDR3 spans 18 residues. The CDR3 reads CASSEITSGQGRIYEQYF. CDR3 in DNA: TGTGCCAGCAGTGAAATTACGTCAGGACAGGGACGTATCTACGAGCAGTACTTC.

This sequence joins TRBV6-1 and TRBJ1-2, with a weak D call TRBD1 (5 bases). CDR1 is MNHNS and CDR2 is SASEGT in the germline V gene. This CDR3 has 15 amino acids. Trimming stripped 1 base from V and 3 bases from J, with 12 bases between. The CDR3 DNA reads TGTGCCAGCAGTGAAGTTCTGGGACCTGACTATGGCTACACCTTC. It yields the protein CASSEVLGPDYGYTF.

The chain combines TRBV5-1 with TRBJ2-3; D may be TRBD1 (7 bases). The length of the CDR3 is 15 residues. V lost 7 bases and J 5 bases, leaving 20 bases between the germline ends. CDR1 is SGHRS, CDR2 YFSETQ, per germline. As DNA, the CDR3 is TGCGCCAGCGCAGGAGGGGGCCGTGTTATAGATACGCAGTATTTT. Translated: CASAGGGRVIDTQYF. Filled out from reference TRBV5-1 and TRBJ2-3, the complete variable domain reads KAGVTQTPRYLIKTRGQQVTLSCSPISGHRSVSWYQQTPGQGLQFLFEYFSETQRNKGNFPGRFSGRQFSNSRSEMNVSTLELGDSALYLCASAGGGRVIDTQYFGPGTRLTVL.

This clone was seen more than once but under ten times. The CDR3 reads CASSFGGTNEGGYTF. DNA of the CDR3: TGTGCCAGCAGCTTCGGTGGGACAAATGAGGGCGGCTACACCTTC. The gene calls are TRBV7-9 and TRBJ1-2; the D gene is possibly TRBD1 (6 bases). V was cut by 3 bases and J by 8 bases, with 19 bases left in between. This CDR3 is built from 15 residues. Germline V gene sequence: CDR1 SEHNR, CDR2 FQNEAQ (reference sequence).

Details on this clone: The sample holds other DNA sequences that translate to the same CDR3. The chain employs TRBV28 and TRBJ1-5; D gene unclear. The CDR3 extends over 12 amino acids. V lost 2 bases and J 7 bases, leaving 6 bases between the germline ends. Per the germline V gene, CDR1 is MDHEN and CDR2 is SYDVKM. The CDR3 spells CASSLLGQPQHF. CDR3 DNA sequence: TGTGCCAGCAGTTTACTTGGACAGCCCCAGCATTTT.

The chain couples TRBV6-5 to TRBJ2-7; TRBD1 matches at 8 bases. J gave up 0 bases and V 5 bases, and 6 bases lay outside the gene matches. CDR3 length: 15 residues. Germline CDR1 is MNHEY and CDR2 is SVGAGI. CDR3 protein: CASSPPGQGSYEQYF. CDR3 nucleotide sequence: TGTGCCAGCAGTCCACCCGGACAGGGCTCCTACGAGCAGTACTTC.

The genes are TRBV7-8 and TRBJ2-7, with 8 bases lining up with TRBD1. This CDR3 contains 15 residues. J lost 5 bases, V lost 5 bases, and 11 bases had no gene match. Germline-derived CDR1 and CDR2 are SGHVS and FQNEAQ. This CDR3 is CASSAERTGKHEQYF. The CDR3 DNA follows: TGTGCCAGCAGCGCAGAAAGGACAGGGAAACACGAGCAGTACTTC. The full variable domain, rest sourced from reference TRBV7-8 and TRBJ2-7, is GAGVSQSPRYKVAKRGQDVALRCDPISGHVSLFWYQQALGQGPEFLTYFQNEAQLDKSGLPSDRFFAERPEGSVSTLKIQRTQQEDSAVYLCASSAERTGKHEQYFGPGTRLTVT.